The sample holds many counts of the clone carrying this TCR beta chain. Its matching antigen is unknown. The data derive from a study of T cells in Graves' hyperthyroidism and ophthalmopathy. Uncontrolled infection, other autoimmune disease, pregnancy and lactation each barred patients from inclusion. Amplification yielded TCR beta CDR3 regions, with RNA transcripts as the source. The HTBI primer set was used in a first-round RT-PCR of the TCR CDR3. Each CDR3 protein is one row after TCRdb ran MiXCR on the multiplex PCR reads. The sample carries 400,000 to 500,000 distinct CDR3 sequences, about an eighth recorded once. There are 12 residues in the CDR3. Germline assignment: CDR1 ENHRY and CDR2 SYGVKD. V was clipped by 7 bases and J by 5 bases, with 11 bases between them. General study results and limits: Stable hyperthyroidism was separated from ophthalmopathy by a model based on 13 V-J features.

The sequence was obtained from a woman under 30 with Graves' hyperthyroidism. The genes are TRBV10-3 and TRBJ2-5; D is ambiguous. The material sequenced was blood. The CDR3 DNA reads TGTGCCATCAAGGGCGCGTCGGAGACCCAGTACTTC. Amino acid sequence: CAIKGASETQYF.